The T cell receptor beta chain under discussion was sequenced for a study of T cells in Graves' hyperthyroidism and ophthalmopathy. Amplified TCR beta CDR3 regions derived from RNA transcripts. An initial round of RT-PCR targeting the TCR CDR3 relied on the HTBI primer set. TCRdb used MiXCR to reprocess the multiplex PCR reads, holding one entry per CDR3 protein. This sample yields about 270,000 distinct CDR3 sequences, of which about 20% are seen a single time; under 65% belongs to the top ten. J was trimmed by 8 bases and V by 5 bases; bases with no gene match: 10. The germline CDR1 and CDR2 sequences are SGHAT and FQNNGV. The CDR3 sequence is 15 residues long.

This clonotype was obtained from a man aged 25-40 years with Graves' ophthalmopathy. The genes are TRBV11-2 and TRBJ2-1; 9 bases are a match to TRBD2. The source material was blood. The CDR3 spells CASSPVAGEVYEQFF. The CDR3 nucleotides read TGTGCCAGCAGCCCAGTAGCGGGAGAGGTCTATGAGCAGTTCTTC.